This TCR beta chain was identified during a study of post-analysis software for immune sequencing data. Study-level results: Those with multiple sclerosis, the patient group, showed significantly lower normalized Chao1 diversity than controls. TRBV5-6, TRBV5-1 and TRBV20-1 were among roughly 5 TRBV segments more frequent in patients than controls.

Tagging with unique molecular identifiers was a feature of the TCR beta cDNA libraries. The yield from about 1 to 10 million T cells was roughly 500,000 cDNA molecules in total. A single record per CDR3 protein comes from TCRdb applying MiXCR to the PCR reads. The table records some 370,000 distinct CDR3 sequences, roughly 35% of them present only once. As concerns this clonotype: The antigen is not known.

Germline lookup yields CDR1 MNHNY and CDR2 SVGAGI (reference sequence). V was trimmed by 6 bases and J by 0 bases, leaving 14 bases between them. The CDR3 runs to 15 residues. Sequencing was done on a sample of blood. The receptor was derived from a girl under 18 with multiple sclerosis. This chain links TRBV6-6 with TRBJ1-1; D gene ambiguous. In nucleotides, the CDR3 is TGTGCCAGCAGCCCCGGCGGGTCGATGAACACTGAAGCTTTCTTT. This encodes CASSPGGSMNTEAFF.